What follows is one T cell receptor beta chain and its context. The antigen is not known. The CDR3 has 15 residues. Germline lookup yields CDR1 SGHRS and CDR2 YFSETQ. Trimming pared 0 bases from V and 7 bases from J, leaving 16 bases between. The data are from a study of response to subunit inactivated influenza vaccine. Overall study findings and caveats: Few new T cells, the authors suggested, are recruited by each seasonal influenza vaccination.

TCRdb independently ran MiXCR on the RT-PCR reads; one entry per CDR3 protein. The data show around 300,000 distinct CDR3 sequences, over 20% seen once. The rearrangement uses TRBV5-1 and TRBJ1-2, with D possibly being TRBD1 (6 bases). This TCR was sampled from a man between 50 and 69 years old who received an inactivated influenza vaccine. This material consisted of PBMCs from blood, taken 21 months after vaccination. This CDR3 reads CASSLDRGWTAGYTF. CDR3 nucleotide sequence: TGCGCCAGCAGCTTGGATAGGGGGTGGACTGCTGGCTACACCTTC.